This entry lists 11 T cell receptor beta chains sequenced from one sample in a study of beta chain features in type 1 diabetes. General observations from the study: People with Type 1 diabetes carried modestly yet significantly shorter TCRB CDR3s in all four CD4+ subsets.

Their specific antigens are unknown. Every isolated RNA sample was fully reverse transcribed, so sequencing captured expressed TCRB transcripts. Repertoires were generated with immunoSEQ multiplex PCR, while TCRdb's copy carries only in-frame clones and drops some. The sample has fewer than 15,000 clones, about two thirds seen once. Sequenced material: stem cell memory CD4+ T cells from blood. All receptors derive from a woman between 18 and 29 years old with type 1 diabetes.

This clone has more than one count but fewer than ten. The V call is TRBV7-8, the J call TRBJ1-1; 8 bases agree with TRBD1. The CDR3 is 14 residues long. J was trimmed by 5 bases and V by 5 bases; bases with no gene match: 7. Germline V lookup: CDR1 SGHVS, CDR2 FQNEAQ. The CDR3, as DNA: TGTGCCAGCAGCCAAAGACAGGGGCAAACTGAAGCTTTCTTT. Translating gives CASSQRQGQTEAFF.

CDR3 sequence: CASSSYGGTGELFF. CDR3 coding DNA: TGTGCCAGCAGCTCATACGGGGGAACCGGGGAGCTGTTTTTT. V and J are TRBV7-2 and TRBJ2-2; TRBD2 might be the D (6 bases). Germline values: CDR1 SGHTA, CDR2 FQGNSA. The V gene lost 4 bases and the J gene lost 5 bases, with 11 bases spanning the gap. CDR3 size: 14 residues.

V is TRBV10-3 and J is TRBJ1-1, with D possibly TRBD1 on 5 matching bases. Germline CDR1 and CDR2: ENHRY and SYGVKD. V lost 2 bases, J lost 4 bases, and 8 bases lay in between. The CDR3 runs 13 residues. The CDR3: CAISEERGTEAFF. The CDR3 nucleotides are TGTGCCATCAGTGAGGAAAGGGGCACTGAAGCTTTCTTT.

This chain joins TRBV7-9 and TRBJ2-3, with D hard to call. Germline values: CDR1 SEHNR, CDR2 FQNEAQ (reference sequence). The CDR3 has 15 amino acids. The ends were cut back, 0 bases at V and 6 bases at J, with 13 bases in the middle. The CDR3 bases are TGTGCCAGCAGCTTAGCGGGCGACCGCAGGGATACGCAGTATTTT. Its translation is CASSLAGDRRDTQYF.

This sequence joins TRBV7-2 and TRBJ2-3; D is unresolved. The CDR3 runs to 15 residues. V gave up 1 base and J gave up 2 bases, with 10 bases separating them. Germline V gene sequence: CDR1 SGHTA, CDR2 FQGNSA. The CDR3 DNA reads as TGTGCCAGCAGCTTAGACAGAACCTCCACAGATACGCAGTATTTT. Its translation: CASSLDRTSTDTQYF.

As DNA, the CDR3 is TGTGCCAGCAGCCCCGCTCCCGCCGGAGGGGAGACCCAGTACTTC. Translated: CASSPAPAGGETQYF. V is TRBV7-9 and J is TRBJ2-5; D might be TRBD2 (6 bases). The CDR3 is made up of 15 amino acids. The germline CDR1 and CDR2 sequences are SEHNR and FQNEAQ (reference sequence). The V and J ends lost 5 bases and 5 bases respectively, with 18 bases between them.

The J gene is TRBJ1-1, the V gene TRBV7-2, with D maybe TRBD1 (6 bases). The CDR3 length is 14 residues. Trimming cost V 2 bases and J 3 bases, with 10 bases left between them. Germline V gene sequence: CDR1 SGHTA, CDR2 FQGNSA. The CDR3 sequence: CASSLLGADTEAFF. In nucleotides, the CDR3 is TGTGCCAGCAGCTTACTGGGGGCGGACACTGAAGCTTTCTTT.

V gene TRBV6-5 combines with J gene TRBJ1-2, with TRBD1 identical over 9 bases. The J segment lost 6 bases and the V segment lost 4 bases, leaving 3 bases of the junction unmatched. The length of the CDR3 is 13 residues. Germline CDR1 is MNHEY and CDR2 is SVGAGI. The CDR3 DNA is TGTGCCAGCAGTTTGGACAGGGGTAATGGCTACACCTTC. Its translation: CASSLDRGNGYTF.

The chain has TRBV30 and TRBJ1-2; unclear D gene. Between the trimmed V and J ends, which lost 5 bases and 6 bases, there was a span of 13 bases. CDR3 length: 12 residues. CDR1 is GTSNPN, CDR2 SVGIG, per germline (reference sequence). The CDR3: CAWAMGGNGYTF. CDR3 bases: TGTGCCTGGGCAATGGGAGGGAATGGCTACACCTTC.

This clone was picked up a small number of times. The CDR3 is CSAGPGETQYF. The CDR3 DNA is TGCAGTGCTGGACCGGGGGAGACCCAGTACTTC. The chain joins TRBV20-1 to TRBJ2-5; weak D call: TRBD2 (5 bases). V shed 5 bases and J shed 5 bases, with 9 bases lying between them. The CDR3 totals 11 residues. Germline values: CDR1 DFQATT, CDR2 SNEGSKA (reference sequence).

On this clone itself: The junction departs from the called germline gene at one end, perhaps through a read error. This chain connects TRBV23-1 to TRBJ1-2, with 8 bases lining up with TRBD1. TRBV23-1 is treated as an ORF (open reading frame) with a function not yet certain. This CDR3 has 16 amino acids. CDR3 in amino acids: CASSPQRTGFLGLPRF. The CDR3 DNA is TGCGCCAGCAGTCCTCAACGGACAGGGTTCCTTGGCCTACCGCGCTTC.